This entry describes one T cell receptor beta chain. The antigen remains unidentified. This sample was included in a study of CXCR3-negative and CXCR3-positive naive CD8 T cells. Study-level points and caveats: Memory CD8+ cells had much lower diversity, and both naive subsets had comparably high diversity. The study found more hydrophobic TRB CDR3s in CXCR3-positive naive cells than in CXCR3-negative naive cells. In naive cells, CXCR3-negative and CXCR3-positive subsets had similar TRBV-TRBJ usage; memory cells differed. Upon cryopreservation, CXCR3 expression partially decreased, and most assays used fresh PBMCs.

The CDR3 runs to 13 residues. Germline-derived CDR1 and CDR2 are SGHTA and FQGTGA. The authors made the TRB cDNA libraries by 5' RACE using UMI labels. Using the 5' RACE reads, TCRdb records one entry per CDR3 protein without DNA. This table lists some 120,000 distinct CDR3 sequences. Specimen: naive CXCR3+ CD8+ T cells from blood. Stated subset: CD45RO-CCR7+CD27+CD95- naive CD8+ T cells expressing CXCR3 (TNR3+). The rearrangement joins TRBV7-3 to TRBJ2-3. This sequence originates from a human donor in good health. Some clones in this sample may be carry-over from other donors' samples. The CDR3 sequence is CASSLVPTDTQYF.